This T cell receptor (beta chain) appears in the sequencing data of a study of cytomegalovirus exposure and HLA in healthy donors. Overall study results and limits: Common viral pathogens seemed to be connected with several of the most significant clusters, according to a later analysis.

This clone occurred a few times. The antigen is unknown. This PCR relied on a set of 60 Vbeta primers and 13 Jbeta primers. Sequencing used immunoSEQ multiplex PCR; TCRdb keeps in-frame clones, though not all of them. The data show roughly 98,000 clones, more than 55% seen once. CDR1 and CDR2 from the germline V gene are LGHNA and YSLEER. The CDR3 loop spans 17 amino acids. Trimming stripped 0 bases from V and 2 bases from J, with 16 bases between. This clonotype originated in a woman aged 25-40 years in good health and CMV-seropositive. V and J are TRBV4-3 and TRBJ1-2; a possible D gene is TRBD1 (6 bases). Sequencing was done on a sample of PBMCs. The CDR3 DNA follows: TGCGCCAGCAGCCAAGATGTGAGGACAGACATGAACTATGGCTACACCTTC. Encoded protein: CASSQDVRTDMNYGYTF.